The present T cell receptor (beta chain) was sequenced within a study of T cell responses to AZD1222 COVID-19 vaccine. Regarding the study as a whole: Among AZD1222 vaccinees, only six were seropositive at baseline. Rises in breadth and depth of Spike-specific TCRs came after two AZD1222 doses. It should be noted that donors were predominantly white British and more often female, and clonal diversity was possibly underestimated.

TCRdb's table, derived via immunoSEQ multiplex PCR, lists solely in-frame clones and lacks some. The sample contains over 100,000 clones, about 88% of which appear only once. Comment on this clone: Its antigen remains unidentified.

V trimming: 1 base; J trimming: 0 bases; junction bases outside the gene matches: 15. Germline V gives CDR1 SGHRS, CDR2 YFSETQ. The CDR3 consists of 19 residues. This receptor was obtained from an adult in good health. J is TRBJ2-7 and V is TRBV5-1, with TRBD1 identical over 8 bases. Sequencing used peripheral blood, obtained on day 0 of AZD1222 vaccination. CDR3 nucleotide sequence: TGCGCCAGCAGCTTGACGAGACAGGGGTCATCAACGGTCTCCTACGAGCAGTACTTC. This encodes CASSLTRQGSSTVSYEQYF.